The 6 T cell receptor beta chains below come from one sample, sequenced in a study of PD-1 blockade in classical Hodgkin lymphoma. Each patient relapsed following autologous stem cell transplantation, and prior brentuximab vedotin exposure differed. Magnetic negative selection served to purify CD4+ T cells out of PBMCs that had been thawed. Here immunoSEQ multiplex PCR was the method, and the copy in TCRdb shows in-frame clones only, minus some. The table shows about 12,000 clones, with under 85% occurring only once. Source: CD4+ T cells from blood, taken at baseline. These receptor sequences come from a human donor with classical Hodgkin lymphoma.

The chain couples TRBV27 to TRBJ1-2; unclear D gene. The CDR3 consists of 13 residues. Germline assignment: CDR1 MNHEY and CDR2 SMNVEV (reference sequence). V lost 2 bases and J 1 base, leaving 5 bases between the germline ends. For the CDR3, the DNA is TGTGCCAGCAGTTTAAGGGTTAACTATGGCTACACCTTC. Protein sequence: CASSLRVNYGYTF.

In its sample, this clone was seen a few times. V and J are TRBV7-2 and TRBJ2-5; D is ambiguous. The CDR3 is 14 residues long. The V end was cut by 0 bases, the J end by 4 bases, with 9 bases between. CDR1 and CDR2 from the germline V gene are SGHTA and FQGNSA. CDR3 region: CASSLAIVPETQYF. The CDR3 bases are TGTGCCAGCAGCTTAGCGATAGTTCCAGAGACCCAGTACTTC. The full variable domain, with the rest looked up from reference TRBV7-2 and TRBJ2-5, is GAGVSQSPSNKVTEKGKDVELRCDPISGHTALYWYRQSLGQGLEFLIYFQGNSAPDKSGLPSDRFSAERTGGSVSTLTIQRTQQEDSAVYLCASSLAIVPETQYFGPGTRLLVL.

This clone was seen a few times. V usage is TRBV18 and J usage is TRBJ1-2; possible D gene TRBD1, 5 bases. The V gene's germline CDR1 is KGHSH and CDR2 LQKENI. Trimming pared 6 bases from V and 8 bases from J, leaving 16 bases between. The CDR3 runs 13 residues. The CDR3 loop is CASSTQGDGGYTF. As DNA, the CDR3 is TGTGCCAGCTCTACCCAGGGAGACGGGGGCTACACCTTC. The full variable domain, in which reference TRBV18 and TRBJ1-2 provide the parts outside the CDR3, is NAGVMQNPRHLVRRRGQEARLRCSPMKGHSHVYWYRQLPEEGLKFMVYLQKENIIDESGMPKERFSAEFPKEGPSILRIQQVVRGDSAAYFCASSTQGDGGYTFGSGTRLTVV.

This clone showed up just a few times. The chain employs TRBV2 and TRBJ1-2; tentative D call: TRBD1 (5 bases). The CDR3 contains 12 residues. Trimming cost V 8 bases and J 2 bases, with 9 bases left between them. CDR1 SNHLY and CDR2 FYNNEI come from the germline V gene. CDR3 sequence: CASGDGNYGYTF. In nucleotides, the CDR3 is TGTGCCAGCGGGGACGGGAACTATGGCTACACCTTC.

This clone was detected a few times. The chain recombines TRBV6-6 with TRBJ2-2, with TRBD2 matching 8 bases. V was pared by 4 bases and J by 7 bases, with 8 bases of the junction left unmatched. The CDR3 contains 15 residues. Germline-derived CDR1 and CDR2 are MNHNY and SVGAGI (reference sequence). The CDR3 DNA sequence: TGTGCCAGCAGTTCCCCCGGGAGGGTGAGCGGGGAGCTGTTTTTT. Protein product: CASSSPGRVSGELFF.

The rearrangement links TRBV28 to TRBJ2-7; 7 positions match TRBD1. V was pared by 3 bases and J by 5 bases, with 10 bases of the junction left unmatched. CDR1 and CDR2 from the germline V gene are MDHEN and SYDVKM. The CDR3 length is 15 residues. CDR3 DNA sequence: TGTGCCAGCAGTTTTATCTACAGGGGACATAACGAGCAGTACTTC. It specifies CASSFIYRGHNEQYF. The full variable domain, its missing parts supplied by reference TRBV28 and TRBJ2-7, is DVKVTQSSRYLVKRTGEKVFLECVQDMDHENMFWYRQDPGLGLRLIYFSYDVKMKEKGDIPEGYSVSREKKERFSLILESASTNQTSMYLCASSFIYRGHNEQYFGPGTRLTVT.